The clone carrying this T cell receptor beta chain was observed a handful of times. The V gene's germline CDR1 is LGHDT and CDR2 YNNKEL (reference sequence). The CDR3 extends over 14 amino acids. Trimming removed 4 bases at V and 5 bases at J, with 15 bases between. The data stem from a study of early T cells in non-severe SARS-CoV-2 infection. Study overall: Chains were not paired, and sequencing was done on bulk RNA from unsorted whole blood.

Individual cDNA molecules were tagged with unique molecular identifiers, the study reported. TCRdb independently ran MiXCR on the 5' RACE reads; one entry per CDR3 protein. Of around 84,000 distinct CDR3 sequences listed, 14% are singletons. This chain joins TRBV3-1 and TRBJ2-7, with a weak D call TRBD1 (5 bases). Sequencing was performed on whole blood. This TCR was recovered from an adult who was a healthcare worker with PCR-confirmed SARS-CoV-2 infection or an uninfected control (not recorded which). For the CDR3, the DNA is TGTGCCAGCAGCCGAGGAGTTGGGGCCGACGAGCAGTACTTC. Translation gives CASSRGVGADEQYF.